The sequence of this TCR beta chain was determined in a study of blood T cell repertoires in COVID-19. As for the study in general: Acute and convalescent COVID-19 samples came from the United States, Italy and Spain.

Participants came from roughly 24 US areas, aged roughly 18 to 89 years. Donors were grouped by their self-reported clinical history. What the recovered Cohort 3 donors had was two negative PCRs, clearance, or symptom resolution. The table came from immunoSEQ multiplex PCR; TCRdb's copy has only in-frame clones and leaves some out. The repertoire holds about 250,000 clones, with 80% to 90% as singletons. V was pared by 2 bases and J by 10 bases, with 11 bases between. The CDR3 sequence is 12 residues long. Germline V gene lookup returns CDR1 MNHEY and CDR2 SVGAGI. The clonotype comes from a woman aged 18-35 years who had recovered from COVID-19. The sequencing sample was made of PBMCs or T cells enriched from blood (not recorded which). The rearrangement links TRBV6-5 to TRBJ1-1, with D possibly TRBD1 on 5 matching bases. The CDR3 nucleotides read TGTGCCAGCAGTTACAGGGGAGGGGTAGCTTTCTTT. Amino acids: CASSYRGGVAFF.